Shown below are 32 T cell receptor beta chains from a single sample sequenced in a study of cytomegalovirus exposure and HLA in healthy donors. It was with 60 Vbeta and 13 Jbeta primers that the PCR ran. Libraries were prepared by immunoSEQ multiplex PCR; TCRdb keeps only in-frame clonotypes and omits some of them. This repertoire includes around 150,000 clones. The sample consisted of PBMCs. Source of these receptors: a woman in her sixties in good health and CMV-seronegative.

The chain recombines TRBV4-3 with TRBJ1-6; possible D gene TRBD1, 6 bases. The V end was cut by 0 bases, the J end by 6 bases, with 9 bases between. The germline V gene encodes CDR1 LGHNA and CDR2 YSLEER. The CDR3 spans 15 residues. The CDR3 spells CASSQDGRGNSPLHF. The CDR3 DNA is TGCGCCAGCAGCCAAGATGGCAGGGGTAATTCACCCCTCCACTTT.

The V and J genes are TRBV7-3 and TRBJ2-2; 7 bases align to TRBD1. The germline V gene encodes CDR1 SGHTA and CDR2 FQGTGA. The J segment lost 1 base and the V segment lost 4 bases, leaving 6 bases of the junction unmatched. This CDR3 is built from 16 residues. The CDR3: CASSYRQGVNTGELFF. Here the CDR3 DNA reads TGTGCCAGCAGCTACCGACAGGGCGTGAACACCGGGGAGCTGTTTTTT.

The V and J genes are TRBV2 and TRBJ2-1, with 8 bases lining up with TRBD1. Germline assignment: CDR1 SNHLY and CDR2 FYNNEI. With V trimmed by 8 bases and J by 10 bases, 1 base remained unmatched. The length of the CDR3 is 10 residues. CDR3 residues: CASRQGEQFF. In nucleotides, the CDR3 is TGTGCCAGCCGACAGGGGGAGCAGTTCTTC.

The chain joins TRBV6-6 to TRBJ2-7; 7 bases fit TRBD2. CDR3 length: 13 residues. Germline CDR1 is MNHNY and CDR2 is SVGAGI (reference sequence). Trimming cost V 7 bases and J 4 bases; bases outside gene matches: 7. The CDR3 is CASTSAGRYEQYF. In DNA form, the CDR3 reads TGTGCCAGCACCTCAGCGGGGCGTTACGAGCAGTACTTC.

The gene calls are TRBV4-2 and TRBJ1-1; D ambiguous. Per the germline V gene, CDR1 is LGHNA and CDR2 is YNFKEQ. Trimming stripped 0 bases from V and 10 bases from J, with 18 bases between. This CDR3 region has 15 residues. In DNA, the CDR3 is TGTGCCAGCAGCCAAGACGGGGTCCGTAAGGACTTAGCTTTCTTT. Residues: CASSQDGVRKDLAFF.

J is TRBJ2-2 and V is TRBV19, with D tentatively TRBD2 (6 bases). The CDR3 spans 16 residues. Deletions cut 1 base from V and 2 bases from J, with 11 bases between. Germline CDR1 is LNHDA and CDR2 is SQIVND (reference sequence). The CDR3 coding sequence is TGTGCCAGTAGTATAGGGGGACTCGATAACACCGGGGAGCTGTTTTTT. It codes for CASSIGGLDNTGELFF.

The gene calls are TRBV19 and TRBJ1-5; 7 bases map to TRBD1. The V gene's germline CDR1 is LNHDA and CDR2 SQIVND (reference sequence). V dropped 4 bases and J dropped 0; count of bases not matched to a gene: 3. The CDR3 contains 15 residues. The CDR3 sequence: CASSRGQISNQPQHF. The CDR3 bases are TGTGCCAGTAGTAGGGGACAGATTAGCAATCAGCCCCAGCATTTT.

This rearrangement joins TRBV5-5 to TRBJ2-7; TRBD2 might be the D (7 bases). Germline V gene lookup returns CDR1 SGHKS and CDR2 YYEKEE (reference sequence). Trimming cost V 1 base and J 7 bases, with 15 bases left between them. This CDR3 is 14 amino acids long. CDR3 amino acids: CASSLPPGRGEQYF. CDR3 DNA: TGTGCCAGCAGCTTGCCCCCGGGGAGGGGGGAGCAGTACTTC.

The rearrangement links TRBV9 to TRBJ2-7; 10 bases agree with TRBD1. The CDR3 covers 15 residues. J gave up 5 bases and V 0 bases, and 5 bases lay outside the gene matches. Germline V lookup: CDR1 SGDLS, CDR2 YYNGEE. The CDR3 DNA sequence: TGTGCCAGCAGCGTAGTTAGGACAGGGGGTGACGAGCAGTACTTC. It is translated as CASSVVRTGGDEQYF. The full variable domain, its missing parts supplied by reference TRBV9 and TRBJ2-7, is DSGVTQTPKHLITATGQRVTLRCSPRSGDLSVYWYQQSLDQGLQFLIQYYNGEERAKGNILERFSAQQFPDLHSELNLSSLELGDSALYFCASSVVRTGGDEQYFGPGTRLTVT.

The chain has TRBV5-1 and TRBJ2-1; maybe TRBD2 (6 bases). The V gene lost 4 bases and the J gene lost 7 bases, with 12 bases spanning the gap. CDR1 and CDR2 (germline): SGHRS, YFSETQ. The CDR3 runs to 13 residues. The CDR3 sequence is CASSPLAQNEQFF. The CDR3 coding sequence is TGCGCCAGCAGCCCGCTAGCGCAGAATGAGCAGTTCTTC.

The chain uses TRBV7-6 and TRBJ2-7, with D perhaps matching TRBD1 (5 bases). Germline loops: CDR1 SGHVS, CDR2 FNYEAQ. The V gene lost 5 bases and the J gene lost 0 bases, with 20 bases spanning the gap. This CDR3 comprises 17 residues. CDR3 bases: TGTGCCAGCAGCGCCGGGTGGGGAAGTAGGGGCTCCTACGAGCAGTACTTC. It codes for CASSAGWGSRGSYEQYF.

This chain connects TRBV5-1 to TRBJ1-1; no reliable D call. The CDR3 is 13 residues long. Germline V lookup: CDR1 SGHRS, CDR2 YFSETQ. Trimming took off 0 bases at V and 2 bases at J, with 5 bases between the two ends. The CDR3 DNA is TGCGCCAGCAGCTTGGGTCATAACACTGAAGCTTTCTTT. Protein: CASSLGHNTEAFF.

The V and J genes are TRBV6-5 and TRBJ1-4; 7 bases line up with TRBD1. V was pared by 2 bases and J by 3 bases, with 6 bases of the junction left unmatched. CDR3 size: 16 residues. Per the germline V gene, CDR1 is MNHEY and CDR2 is SVGAGI. The CDR3 bases are TGTGCCAGCAGTTACGCTTCCGGGACAGCTAATGAAAAACTGTTTTTT. Translating gives CASSYASGTANEKLFF.

The rearrangement links TRBV25-1 to TRBJ1-2, with a weak D call TRBD1 (6 bases). Germline CDR1 MGHDK, CDR2 SYGVNS. Trimming cost V 5 bases and J 4 bases, with 11 bases left between them. This CDR3 region has 13 residues. The CDR3 sequence is CASSSQGFYGYTF. The CDR3 DNA sequence: TGTGCCAGCAGTTCACAGGGATTCTATGGCTACACCTTC.

The chain carries TRBV4-3 and TRBJ2-3; 7 bases fit TRBD2. The V gene's germline CDR1 is LGHNA and CDR2 YSLEER. The CDR3 has 13 residues. V dropped 0 bases and J dropped 11; count of bases not matched to a gene: 5. The CDR3 coding sequence is TGCGCCAGCAGCCAAGATTGGGAGGGTGAGCAGTATTTT. Amino acids: CASSQDWEGEQYF.

The chain recombines TRBV5-6 with TRBJ2-2, with unresolved D. The CDR3 is 16 residues long. Germline-derived CDR1 and CDR2 are SGHDT and YYEEEE. V was clipped by 1 base and J by 3 bases, with 13 bases between them. The CDR3 bases are TGTGCCAGCAGCTTGTTCCTATCCGAGTACACCGGGGAGCTGTTTTTT. Protein product: CASSLFLSEYTGELFF.

The chain couples TRBV27 to TRBJ1-1; D gene uncertain. Per the germline V gene, CDR1 is MNHEY and CDR2 is SMNVEV (reference sequence). The ends were cut back, 8 bases at V and 2 bases at J, with 9 bases in the middle. This CDR3 contains 12 residues. DNA for the CDR3: TGTGCCAGCTCGAATACAAACACTGAAGCTTTCTTT. Amino acids: CASSNTNTEAFF.

The chain couples TRBV27 to TRBJ1-1; TRBD1 is a possible D gene (6 bases). Deletions cut 1 base from V and 3 bases from J, with 21 bases between. The CDR3 totals 18 residues. Germline loops: CDR1 MNHEY, CDR2 SMNVEV (reference sequence). The CDR3 reads CASSLFSDSGVGDTEAFF. DNA of the CDR3: TGTGCCAGCAGTTTATTTTCGGACAGTGGCGTGGGGGACACTGAAGCTTTCTTT.

The chain links TRBV5-5 to TRBJ2-5; TRBD2 matches at 10 bases. The CDR3 is 15 residues long. Unmatched junction bases numbered 8, after V lost 4 bases and J lost 5 bases. CDR1 is SGHKS, CDR2 YYEKEE, per germline (reference sequence). The CDR3 bases are TGTGCCAGCAGCACTGGGACTAGCGTCGGTGAGACCCAGTACTTC. Translated: CASSTGTSVGETQYF.

Of note for this clone: This CDR3 is also generated by other DNA sequences in the sample. The CDR3 here is CASSPGQGAYEQYF. CDR3 nucleotide sequence: TGTGCCAGCTCACCCGGACAGGGGGCCTACGAGCAGTACTTC. The genes are TRBV18 and TRBJ2-7; 10 bases align to TRBD1. Germline V gene data show CDR1 as KGHSH and CDR2 as LQKENI. The CDR3 has 14 residues. The V gene end was trimmed by 3 bases and the J gene end by 2 bases; junction bases not matched to a gene: 1.

V gene TRBV28 combines with J gene TRBJ1-3; D remains ambiguous. Trimming took 3 bases from V and 0 from J, leaving 9 bases between them. CDR1 MDHEN and CDR2 SYDVKM come from the germline V gene. The CDR3 loop spans 15 amino acids. CDR3 in DNA: TGTGCCAGCAGTTTGGCAGGCCACTCTGGAAACACCATATATTTT. Translating it yields CASSLAGHSGNTIYF.

This chain joins TRBV19 and TRBJ2-1, with 9 bases lining up with TRBD1. With 4 bases clipped from V and 8 bases from J, the junction kept 6 bases outside the gene matches. The germline V gene has CDR1 LNHDA and CDR2 SQIVND (reference sequence). There are 14 residues in the CDR3. CDR3 nucleotide sequence: TGTGCCAGTAGTACGACGGACAGGGGCCATGAGCAGTTCTTC. Translated: CASSTTDRGHEQFF.

The V call is TRBV19, the J call TRBJ2-1; D gene unclear. V shed 2 bases and J shed 0 bases, with 8 bases lying between them. The CDR3 loop spans 15 amino acids. In germline, CDR1 is LNHDA, CDR2 SQIVND (reference sequence). This chain's CDR3 is CASSISTNSYNEQFF. The CDR3 DNA follows: TGTGCCAGTAGTATATCAACTAACTCCTACAATGAGCAGTTCTTC.

The genes are TRBV2 and TRBJ1-1, with D possibly being TRBD1 (6 bases). Looked up from germline, CDR1 is SNHLY and CDR2 is FYNNEI. The CDR3 loop spans 14 amino acids. With 7 bases removed from V and 9 bases from J, the gap between germline ends came to 21 bases. CDR3 sequence: CASKPYRENSKAFF. CDR3 bases: TGTGCCAGCAAACCCTACAGGGAGAACTCCAAAGCTTTCTTT.

The CDR3 spells CASSLEERRETQYF. Written as DNA, the CDR3 is TGTGCCAGCAGCTTGGAGGAGCGGCGAGAGACCCAGTACTTC. The V and J genes are TRBV5-4 and TRBJ2-5; D may be TRBD2 (5 bases). Looked up from germline, CDR1 is SGHNT and CDR2 is YYREEE (reference sequence). Trimming took off 0 bases at V and 4 bases at J, with 10 bases between the two ends. This CDR3 has 14 amino acids. The full variable domain, rest sourced from reference TRBV5-4 and TRBJ2-5, is ETGVTQSPTHLIKTRGQQVTLRCSSQSGHNTVSWYQQALGQGPQFIFQYYREEENGRGNFPPRFSGLQFPNYSSELNVNALELDDSALYLCASSLEERRETQYFGPGTRLLVL.

V and J are TRBV2 and TRBJ1-3; D is ambiguous. CDR1 is SNHLY, CDR2 FYNNEI, per germline. CDR3 length: 11 residues. The V end lost 8 bases, the J end lost 4 bases, and 6 bases lay between the germline ends. The CDR3, as DNA: TGTGCCAGCGGCAGGGGAAACACCATATATTTT. Protein: CASGRGNTIYF.

The CDR3 DNA reads TGTGCCAGCAGTTTTCGTGTCCCGCAGGGGGCTCATCAGCCCCAGCATTTT. It yields the protein CASSFRVPQGAHQPQHF. V gene TRBV27 combines with J gene TRBJ1-5, with 8 bases identical to TRBD1. Germline CDR1 and CDR2: MNHEY and SMNVEV (reference sequence). The CDR3 has 17 amino acids. V shed 3 bases, J shed 5 bases, and the junction held 12 bases outside the gene matches.

V gene TRBV6-5 combines with J gene TRBJ2-3; D remains unclear. In germline, CDR1 is MNHEY, CDR2 SVGAGI. V lost 0 bases and J 2 bases, leaving 9 bases between the germline ends. CDR3 size: 15 residues. CDR3 residues: CASSYSRADTDTQYF. CDR3 DNA sequence: TGTGCCAGCAGTTACTCGCGAGCTGACACAGATACGCAGTATTTT.

In DNA form, the CDR3 reads TGTGCCAGCAGTGAAAACGCAGGAGGGTATCAGCCCCAGCATTTT. It specifies CASSENAGGYQPQHF. The chain recombines TRBV2 with TRBJ1-5; no definite D call. Germline loops: CDR1 SNHLY, CDR2 FYNNEI. V lost 2 bases to trimming and J lost 5 bases, with 13 bases between them. CDR3 length: 15 residues.

The V gene is TRBV7-7, the J gene TRBJ2-2; D may be TRBD1 (6 bases). The CDR3 has 14 residues. Germline V gene data show CDR1 as SSHAT and CDR2 as FNYEAQ (reference sequence). Trimming removed 6 bases from V and 5 bases from J, with 13 bases in between. The CDR3 DNA sequence: TGTGCCAGCAGATCGGACAGTTGGACCGGGGAGCTGTTTTTT. This codes for CASRSDSWTGELFF.

The chain carries TRBV9 and TRBJ1-1, with a possible D match to TRBD1 (6 bases). Germline CDR1 and CDR2: SGDLS and YYNGEE. Trimming removed 4 bases at V and 2 bases at J, with 12 bases between. This CDR3 contains 14 residues. The CDR3 protein is CASSSTGLNTEAFF. CDR3 DNA sequence: TGTGCCAGCAGCTCAACAGGGCTCAACACTGAAGCTTTCTTT. Supplemented by reference TRBV9 and TRBJ1-1, the full variable domain reads DSGVTQTPKHLITATGQRVTLRCSPRSGDLSVYWYQQSLDQGLQFLIQYYNGEERAKGNILERFSAQQFPDLHSELNLSSLELGDSALYFCASSSTGLNTEAFFGQGTRLTVV.

This chain connects TRBV18 to TRBJ2-7; 8 bases line up with TRBD1. The V segment lost 6 bases and the J segment 3 bases; nucleotides outside the gene matches: 13. The germline V gene has CDR1 KGHSH and CDR2 LQKENI. This CDR3 spans 16 amino acids. The CDR3 loop is CASSPRDRRINYEQYF. CDR3 DNA sequence: TGTGCCAGCTCCCCGCGGGACAGGCGGATCAACTACGAGCAGTACTTC.